These 17 T cell receptor beta chains came from one sample sequenced in a study of blood T cells in healthy people across ages. A sample-barcoded 5' primer and a J-beta primer mix were used in a second PCR of roughly 6 to 12 cycles. TCRdb re-derived calls from the 5' RACE reads in MiXCR, one entry per CDR3 protein. The repertoire includes more than 1,400,000 distinct CDR3 sequences, around 39% of them detected once, and 7.9% sits in the top ten. The sequencing input was blood. The source is a young woman in good health.

This clonotype was seen only once. The chain employs TRBV2 and TRBJ1-1; a weak D match, TRBD1 (5 bases). Looked up from germline, CDR1 is SNHLY and CDR2 is FYNNEI. The CDR3 has 13 residues. With 4 bases removed from V and 5 bases from J, the gap between germline ends came to 11 bases. The CDR3 DNA is TGTGCCAGCAGTGGGGACCGAAGTACTGAAGCTTTCTTT. Translating gives CASSGDRSTEAFF.

J is TRBJ1-1 and V is TRBV30; D uncertain. V lost 2 bases and J lost 3, with 4 bases in between. The V gene's germline CDR1 is GTSNPN and CDR2 SVGIG (reference sequence). CDR3 length equals 11 residues. CDR3 sequence reads: CAWSQYTEAFF. In DNA form, the CDR3 reads TGTGCCTGGAGTCAGTACACTGAAGCTTTCTTT.

This chain connects TRBV11-2 to TRBJ2-7, with 9 bases fitting TRBD2. The junction had 5 bases not matched to a gene; V was cut back by 3 bases and J by 2 bases. Germline lookup yields CDR1 SGHAT and CDR2 FQNNGV. This CDR3 is built from 15 residues. The CDR3, as DNA: TGTGCCAGCAGCTTCGGACTAGCGCCAACCTACGAGCAGTACTTC. This gives the protein CASSFGLAPTYEQYF. The full variable domain, completed using reference TRBV11-2 and TRBJ2-7, is EAGVAQSPRYKIIEKRQSVAFWCNPISGHATLYWYQQILGQGPKLLIQFQNNGVVDDSQLPKDRFSAERLKGVDSTLKIQPAKLEDSAVYLCASSFGLAPTYEQYFGPGTRLTVT.

The rearrangement joins TRBV7-2 to TRBJ2-5, with 14 bases matching TRBD2. CDR3 size: 18 residues. Germline values: CDR1 SGHTA, CDR2 FQGNSA. The V segment lost 2 bases and the J segment 1 base; nucleotides outside the gene matches: 6. This CDR3 reads CASSLRTSGGPIQETQYF. CDR3 bases: TGTGCCAGCAGCTTACGGACTAGCGGGGGGCCCATCCAAGAGACCCAGTACTTC.

The chain carries TRBV9 and TRBJ2-4, with TRBD1 as a possible D gene (6 bases). The better agreement between TRBJ2-7 and the DNA end casts doubt on the J call. CDR1 and CDR2 from the germline V gene are SGDLS and YYNGEE. The CDR3 runs 14 residues. CDR3 bases: TGTGCCAGCAGCCCAGAACAGGGAGTCGGCGAGCAGTACTTC. Its translation is CASSPEQGVGEQYF.

This clonotype was observed once. This could be a read error, since a much larger clone is one nucleotide away. The V call is TRBV27, the J call TRBJ2-3, with 7 positions matching TRBD2. The V segment lost 0 bases and the J segment 8 bases; nucleotides outside the gene matches: 8. The CDR3 is 15 residues long. Germline-derived CDR1 and CDR2 are MNHEY and SMNVEV (reference sequence). The chain's CDR3 is CASSLSGGVLGTQYF. The CDR3 DNA reads as TGTGCCAGCAGTTTATCGGGGGGGGTCCTCGGTACGCAGTATTTT.

The V call is TRBV18, the J call TRBJ2-4; weak D call: TRBD1 (5 bases). The CDR3 runs 14 residues. Germline V gene lookup returns CDR1 KGHSH and CDR2 LQKENI. Trimming removed 3 bases from V and 7 bases from J, with 13 bases in between. The chain's CDR3 is CASSPGPTRNIQYF. As DNA, the CDR3 is TGTGCCAGCTCACCGGGGCCAACCCGGAACATTCAGTACTTC.

The rearrangement uses TRBV21-1 and TRBJ2-7; TRBD1, the D gene given by the table, was not confirmed from the DNA. TRBV21-1 is described as a pseudogene. The CDR3 is 15 residues long. CDR3 in amino acids: CASSKGPDTTYEQYF. The CDR3 DNA follows: TGTGCCAGCAGCAAAGGTCCGGACACAACCTACGAGCAGTACTTC.

This clonotype came up a few times. The chain combines TRBV12-3 or TRBV12-4 with TRBJ2-1; D is possibly TRBD2 (5 bases). Trimming stripped 2 bases from V and 14 bases from J, with 13 bases between. The CDR3 runs 12 residues. CDR3 DNA: TGTGCCAGCAGTTTACTAGCCCCGCCTGAGTTCTTC. It encodes CASSLLAPPEFF.

This chain connects TRBV7-8 to TRBJ2-1; 11 bases align to TRBD2. This CDR3 spans 18 amino acids. The J segment lost 9 bases and the V segment lost 5 bases, leaving 18 bases of the junction unmatched. CDR1 is SGHVS and CDR2 is FQNEAQ in the germline V gene. CDR3 amino acids: CASSPSNRLAGSVSEQFF. As DNA, the CDR3 is TGTGCCAGCAGCCCTTCTAATAGACTAGCGGGAAGCGTCAGTGAGCAGTTCTTC.

This chain uses TRBV4-2 with TRBJ2-3, with D possibly matching TRBD1 (5 bases). The V gene's germline CDR1 is LGHNA and CDR2 YNFKEQ. V lost 0 bases and J 7 bases, leaving 14 bases between the germline ends. The CDR3 spans 15 residues. This CDR3 is CASSQDGSGIYTQYF. The CDR3, as DNA: TGTGCCAGCAGCCAAGATGGGTCAGGGATATATACGCAGTATTTT.

V gene TRBV11-2 combines with J gene TRBJ2-3; D is possibly TRBD2 (5 bases). Trimming removed 5 bases at V and 3 bases at J, with 18 bases between. Germline V lookup: CDR1 SGHAT, CDR2 FQNNGV. There are 16 residues in the CDR3. The CDR3 here is CASSQSGGPPTDTQYF. The CDR3 region has the DNA TGTGCCAGCAGCCAATCGGGCGGGCCTCCGACAGATACGCAGTATTTT. Based on the CDR3 plus reference TRBV11-2 and TRBJ2-3, the full variable domain is EAGVAQSPRYKIIEKRQSVAFWCNPISGHATLYWYQQILGQGPKLLIQFQNNGVVDDSQLPKDRFSAERLKGVDSTLKIQPAKLEDSAVYLCASSQSGGPPTDTQYFGPGTRLTVL.

This clonotype was recorded a few times. V is TRBV6-1 and J is TRBJ2-3; D is undetermined. The CDR3 runs 15 residues. V was clipped by 2 bases and J by 2 bases, with 11 bases between them. Germline V gene lookup returns CDR1 MNHNS and CDR2 SASEGT. The CDR3 coding sequence is TGTGCCAGCAGTGAAACCCCCGGCCCCACAGATACGCAGTATTTT. Encoded protein: CASSETPGPTDTQYF.

The chain recombines TRBV3-1 with TRBJ2-6, with D possibly being TRBD2 (6 bases). The CDR3 sequence is 18 residues long. CDR1 and CDR2 from the germline V gene are LGHDT and YNNKEL (reference sequence). Trimming stripped 1 base from V and 0 bases from J, with 13 bases between. The CDR3 sequence is CASSQVGGRTSGANVLTF. The CDR3 DNA sequence: TGTGCCAGCAGCCAAGTGGGGGGACGTACCTCTGGGGCCAACGTCCTGACTTTC.

The gene calls are TRBV10-2 and TRBJ1-3; D not resolved. Deletions cut 7 bases from V and 0 bases from J, with 13 bases between. CDR1 WSHSY and CDR2 SAAADI come from the germline V gene. The CDR3 totals 15 residues. The CDR3 DNA follows: TGCGCCAGCACCGGGATGGAGAGCTCTGGAAACACCATATATTTT. This translates into CASTGMESSGNTIYF.

This clonotype was picked up many times. The V gene is TRBV29-1, the J gene TRBJ2-7, with a possible D match to TRBD1 (5 bases). The germline V gene has CDR1 SQVTM and CDR2 ANQGSEA. Trimming removed 2 bases from V and 9 bases from J, with 8 bases in between. The CDR3 loop spans 10 amino acids. The CDR3 protein is CSVERDRQYF. CDR3 nucleotide sequence: TGCAGCGTTGAAAGAGACAGGCAGTACTTC.

The gene calls are TRBV9 and TRBJ1-5, with no clear D. Germline V CDR1 and CDR2: SGDLS, YYNGEE. Trimming stripped 0 bases from V and 4 bases from J, with 11 bases between. The CDR3 extends over 15 amino acids. CDR3 nucleotides: TGTGCCAGCAGCGTAGCCGGGATCCCTAATCAGCCCCAGCATTTT. This codes for CASSVAGIPNQPQHF.